This T cell receptor beta chain was captured in a study of T cell changes during pregnancy in multiple sclerosis. Assay used: immunoSEQ multiplex PCR; TCRdb lists only in-frame clones, some missing. The data hold 85,000 to 110,000 clones, with 92% observed a single time. V lost 2 bases and J 1 base, leaving 10 bases between the germline ends. The CDR3 sequence is 15 residues long. Germline-derived CDR1 and CDR2 are MNHEY and SVGAGI. The sample consisted of peripheral blood, taken after pregnancy. J is TRBJ2-3 and V is TRBV6-5; perhaps TRBD1 as D (5 bases). The receptor was derived from a female donor with multiple sclerosis, enrolled in a pregnancy study. CDR3 amino acids: CASSYRGTGTDTQYF. CDR3 DNA: TGTGCCAGCAGTTACAGGGGAACGGGCACAGATACGCAGTATTTT.